This T cell receptor beta chain is from a study of cytomegalovirus exposure and HLA in healthy donors. Study observations and caveats: The authors listed approximately 160 TCR beta chains as cytomegalovirus-associated. It was reported that the classifier diagnosed cytomegalovirus status with high specificity and sensitivity in both the original and validation cohorts. Most TCR sequences were seen very rarely across donors, but some public TCRs occurred in many.

The donors were members of the validation cohort, which comprised 90 to 150 subjects and was separate from the first cohort of roughly 700 subjects. The assay was immunoSEQ multiplex PCR, and TCRdb's table has in-frame clones only and misses some. The sample has about 220,000 clones, around 90% seen once. CDR3 length: 16 residues. Germline loops: CDR1 KGHSH, CDR2 LQKENI. With V trimmed by 3 bases and J by 4 bases, 8 bases remained unmatched. A word on this clone: Its antigen remains unidentified.

The sequence was obtained from a woman aged 18-29 years in good health and CMV-seronegative. Sequencing input: PBMCs. The rearrangement links TRBV18 to TRBJ1-3; 8 bases are a match to TRBD1. DNA of the CDR3: TGTGCCAGCTCACCCAGGACAGGGAATTCCGGAAACACCATATATTTT. The encoded protein is CASSPRTGNSGNTIYF.